Sequencing of this T cell receptor (beta chain) was carried out in a study of blood T cell repertoires in COVID-19. This study enrolled people aged roughly 18 to 90 from 24 US geographic areas. Grouping used clinical history reported by participants in a survey and questionnaire. Source study methods: Nucleated cell number was recorded as an estimate derived from reference gene primer amplification. Data came from immunoSEQ multiplex PCR; TCRdb stores just in-frame clones and leaves some out. V, J and clone size derive from that table, while D and trimming were established from the DNA sequence. The profile shows about 220,000 clones, about four fifths of them singletons. This sequence originates from a woman aged 45 to 65 who had been exposed to COVID-19. Sequencing was carried out using PBMCs or T cells enriched from blood (not recorded which).

The CDR3 protein is CASSQTAHGTGRTEQFF. The CDR3 nucleotides are TGCGCCAGCAGCCAGACCGCGCATGGGACAGGGAGAACTGAGCAGTTCTTC. This chain joins TRBV4-3 and TRBJ2-1; 9 bases agree with TRBD1. The CDR3 covers 17 residues. The V segment lost 3 bases and the J segment 9 bases; nucleotides outside the gene matches: 15. The germline CDR1 and CDR2 sequences are LGHNA and YSLEER.